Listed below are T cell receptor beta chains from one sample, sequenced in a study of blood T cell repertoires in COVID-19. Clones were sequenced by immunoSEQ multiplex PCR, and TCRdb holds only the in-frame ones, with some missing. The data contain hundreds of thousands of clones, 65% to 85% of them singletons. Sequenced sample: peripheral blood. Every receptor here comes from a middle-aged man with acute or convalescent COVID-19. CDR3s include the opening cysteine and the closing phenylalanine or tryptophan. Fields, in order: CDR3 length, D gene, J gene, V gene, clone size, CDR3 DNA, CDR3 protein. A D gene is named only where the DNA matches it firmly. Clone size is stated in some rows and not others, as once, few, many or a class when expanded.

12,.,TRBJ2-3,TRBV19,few,TGTGCCAGTAGTACCTGGAGCGATACGCAGTATTTT,CASSTWSDTQYF
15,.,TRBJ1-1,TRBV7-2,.,TGTGCCAGCAGCTTAGCTCTGGGCCTGAACACTGAAGCTTTCTTT,CASSLALGLNTEAFF
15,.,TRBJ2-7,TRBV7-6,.,TGTGCCAGCAGCTTAGGGCAGGGTCTTTCCTACGAGCAGTACTTC,CASSLGQGLSYEQYF
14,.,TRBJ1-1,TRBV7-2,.,TGTGCCAGCAGCTTTCAGGGCATGAACACTGAAGCTTTCTTT,CASSFQGMNTEAFF
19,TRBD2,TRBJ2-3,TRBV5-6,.,TGTGCCAGCAGCCGGACGGGACTAGCGGGGACTTGGTCCACAGATACGCAGTATTTT,CASSRTGLAGTWSTDTQYF
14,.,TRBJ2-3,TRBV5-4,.,TGTGCCAGCAGCTTGGCCCAGAGGGCCGATACGCAGTATTTT,CASSLAQRADTQYF
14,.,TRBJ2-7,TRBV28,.,TGTGCCAGCAGTCATCCATCGGGGGCCTACGAGCAGTACTTC,CASSHPSGAYEQYF
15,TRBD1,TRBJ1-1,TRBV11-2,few,TGTGCCAGCAGCTATACATACAGGGGTAACACTGAAGCTTTCTTT,CASSYTYRGNTEAFF
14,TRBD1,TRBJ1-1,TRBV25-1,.,TGTGCCAGCAGTGATTGGACAGGGGGAACTGAAGCTTTCTTT,CASSDWTGGTEAFF
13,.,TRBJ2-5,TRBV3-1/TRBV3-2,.,TGTGCCAGCAGCCAGTTAGAACGGGAGACCCAGTACTTC,CASSQLERETQYF
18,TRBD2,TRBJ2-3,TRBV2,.,TGTGCCAGCAGTGAACTAGCGGGAGGGAGAGACAACACAGATACGCAGTATTTT,CASSELAGGRDNTDTQYF
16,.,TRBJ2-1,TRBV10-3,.,TGTGCCATCAGTGAGCCTTCGACAGGGAGGCGCAATGAGCAGTTCTTC,CAISEPSTGRRNEQFF
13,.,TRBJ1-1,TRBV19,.,TGTGCCAGTAGTATTGCAGGTTACACTGAAGCTTTCTTT,CASSIAGYTEAFF
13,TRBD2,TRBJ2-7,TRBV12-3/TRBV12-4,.,TGTGCCAGCAGTCCTAGCGGGAGTTACGAGCAGTACTTC,CASSPSGSYEQYF
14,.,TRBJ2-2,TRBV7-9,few,TGTGCCAGCAGCGGGGACTTAAACACCGGGGAGCTGTTTTTT,CASSGDLNTGELFF
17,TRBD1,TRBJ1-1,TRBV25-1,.,TGTGCCAGCAGTGAAGTCATCGCCGCAGGGGGCAAGACTGAAGCTTTCTTT,CASSEVIAAGGKTEAFF
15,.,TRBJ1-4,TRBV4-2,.,TGTGCCAGCAGCCAAGGCGCAGGGGCTAATGAAAAACTGTTTTTT,CASSQGAGANEKLFF
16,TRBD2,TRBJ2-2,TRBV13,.,TGTGCCAGCAGTCTGGGACTAGCGGGAATCGACGGGGAGCTGTTTTTT,CASSLGLAGIDGELFF
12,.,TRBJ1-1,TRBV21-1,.,TGTGCCAGCAGGGGGGGTAGCACTGAAGCTTTCTTT,CASRGGSTEAFF
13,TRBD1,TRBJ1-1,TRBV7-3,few,TGTGCCAGCAGCCCGACAGGGGACAAGGGGGCTTTCTTT,CASSPTGDKGAFF
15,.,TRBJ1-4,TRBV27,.,TGTGCCAGCAGTCTGGGGGGGTTGACTAATGAAAAACTGTTTTTT,CASSLGGLTNEKLFF
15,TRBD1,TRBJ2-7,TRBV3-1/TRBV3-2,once,TGTGCCAGCAGCCCCCTTCCGGCAGGGGGCGCGGAAAAGTACTTC,CASSPLPAGGAEKYF
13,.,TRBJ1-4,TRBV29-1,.,TGCAGCGTTGCGGGGGGGAAGGGTGAAAAACTGTTTTTT,CSVAGGKGEKLFF
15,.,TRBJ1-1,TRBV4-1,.,TGCGCCAGCAGCCAAAATCCCTGGGCTGACACTGAAGCTTTCTTT,CASSQNPWADTEAFF
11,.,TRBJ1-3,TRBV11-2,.,TGTGCCAGCAGCTTCGGAGGGACCATATATTTT,CASSFGGTIYF
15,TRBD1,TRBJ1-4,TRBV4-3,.,TGCGCCAGCAGCCTCGGGACAGGGCAAAATGAAAAACTGTTTTTT,CASSLGTGQNEKLFF
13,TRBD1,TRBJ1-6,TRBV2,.,TGTGCCAGCAGAGGGACAGCAAATTCACCCCTCCACTTT,CASRGTANSPLHF
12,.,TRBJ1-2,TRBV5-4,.,TGTGCCAGCATGGGAGGTGAGGATGGCTACACCTTC,CASMGGEDGYTF
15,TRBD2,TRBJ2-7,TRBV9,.,TGTGCCAGCAGCTCCTCAGCGGGGGCCTCCTACGAGCAGTACTTC,CASSSSAGASYEQYF
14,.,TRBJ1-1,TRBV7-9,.,TGTGCCAGCAGCTTGGGAGGGCACGACACTGAAGCTTTCTTT,CASSLGGHDTEAFF
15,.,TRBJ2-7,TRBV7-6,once,TGTGCCAGCAGCTTAGTAACCGGGACAAGCTACGAGCAGTACTTC,CASSLVTGTSYEQYF
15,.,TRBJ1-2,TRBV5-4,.,TGTGCCAGCAGCTTGGTCACAGCAGCTAACTATGGCTACACCTTC,CASSLVTAANYGYTF
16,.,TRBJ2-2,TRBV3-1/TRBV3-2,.,TGTGCCAGCAGCCAAACCACGGGAGCTAACACCGGGGAGCTGTTTTTT,CASSQTTGANTGELFF
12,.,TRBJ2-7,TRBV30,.,TGTGCCTGGAGTCCGGAGTCCTACGAGCAGTACTTC,CAWSPESYEQYF
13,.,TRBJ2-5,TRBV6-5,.,TGTGCCAGCAGTTACTCGCGGGGCCGGTCCCAGTACTTC,CASSYSRGRSQYF
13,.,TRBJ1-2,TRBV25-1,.,TGTGCCAGTGCACAGGGAACGGGCTATGGCTACACCTTC,CASAQGTGYGYTF
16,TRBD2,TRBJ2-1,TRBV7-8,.,TGTGCCAGCAGCCGTAGCGGGAGAGGTGGTTACAATGAGCAGTTCTTC,CASSRSGRGGYNEQFF